Included here is one T cell receptor (beta chain) sequence, with context. There are a few counts of this clonotype. Its target antigen remains unknown. Per-nucleotide qualities are absent, and no much larger clonotype sits a single base away. Library preparation employed PCR. DNA from cultured CD4+ T cells was subjected to TCR sequencing with the Oncomine TCR Beta short-read assay at the Johns Hopkins FTIC core. The QIAamp micro DNA kit was used to extract genomic DNA from the cultured CD4+ T cells. Oncomine TCR Beta libraries from cultured CD4+ T cells were pooled with unique dual indexes and sequenced on an Illumina iSeq 100. In the authors' own workflow: Non-productive sequences were removed, and CDR3s that did not start with C, did not end with F or W, or were shorter than 7 amino acids were discarded. Antigen-specific clonotypes were identified using the MANAFEST web application through comparison of peptide-stimulated wells with reference and other culture wells. An FDR below 0.05, an odds ratio above 5, and a productive frequency above 0.1% in at least two of three replicate wells were required for clones to be considered positive. A clonotype counted as cross-reactive if it showed significant expansion both in the SARS-CoV-2 spike wells and in at least one common cold coronavirus spike condition. Using R version 3.6.1, CDR3 homology was evaluated through Levenshtein distances (stringdist) along with unrooted phylogenetic trees (ape). TCRdb itself trimmed the public reads at Q25 with fastp, ran MiXCR and retained productive beta chains. Each CDR3 protein appears once, grouped with its most common genes and DNA. TCRdb, not the original authors, processed these V and J calls. The sample table contains about 25,000 distinct CDR3 sequences; only one count was recorded for around 42% of them. Roughly 4% of the sample is in the top ten clones.

Measured from the cysteine to the phenylalanine, the CDR3 is 12 residues long. Only CDR3 DNA is held: 36 bases, read in frame from base 1. Trimming takes 5 bases from V and 3 bases from J, and the germline ends sit 7 bases apart. CDR1 and CDR2 (MNHNS, SASEGT) derive from the germline V gene. The time point label of this sample denotes: late sampling 161 to 241 days after vaccination in a few convalescent patients. This sample's treatment or condition label indicates: roughly 10-day PBMC culture with coronavirus spike peptide pools or control peptides (ViraFEST assay). To expand antigen-specific T cells with peptide pools and then pick out the expanded clonotypes through TCR sequencing, the study relied on the ViraFEST assay. Positive SARS-CoV-2 PCR tests in the convalescent patients dated from March to December 2020, before Alpha, Beta and Delta variants emerged in the United States. Each well held about 2 million PBMCs cultured in IMDM containing roughly 5% human AB serum and approximately 10 IU/ml IL-2, with 8.5 to 10 ug/ml peptide pools added. On days 3 and 7, half of the culture medium was replaced with fresh IL-2-containing medium. CD4+ T cells were isolated after approximately ten days of culture through negative selection using the EasySep CD4+ T cell isolation kit. Ficoll-Paque Plus gradient centrifugation was used to isolate PBMCs from whole blood, and the isolated PBMCs were then either used fresh or cryopreserved at -140C. Each culture condition was generally run in triplicate wells.

The data were obtained in a study of vaccination and CD4 T cells after COVID-19 (dated by TCRdb to 2021 to 2024). Broadly, across the study: SARS-CoV-2 positivity had been established in the convalescent patients by nasal swab PCR, and mild disease was recorded in eight to ten of these patients and severe disease in one. The convalescent cohort included six males and four females, with two Hispanic individuals, seven Caucasians, two Asians and one multiracial person. Participants received two doses of either the Pfizer-BioNTech BNT162b2 vaccine (n=8) or the Moderna mRNA-1273 vaccine (n=2). Post-COVID blood samples from convalescent patients were collected a median of about 100 days after diagnosis, with a range of roughly 35 to 161 days. The time from the second vaccine dose to post-vaccine blood sampling had a median of 72 days and ranged from about 14 to 241 days. For three convalescent patients, samples were collected at an early post-vaccination timepoint (day 14) as well as at a late post-vaccination timepoint (days 161 to 241). The cultures were stimulated with overlapping spike peptide pools from SARS-CoV-2 and from the common cold coronaviruses HCoV-NL63, HCoV-OC43 and HCoV-229E. In control cultures, a CEFX viral epitope pool was used as positive control, an HIV-1 Nef peptide pool was used as negative control, or no peptide was added. In 10 COVID-19 convalescent patients and a few infection-naive healthy vaccine recipients, researchers compared the spike-specific CD4+ TCR repertoire from before mRNA vaccination with the repertoire from after.

The paper as a whole reports these results and caveats: The study included relatively few convalescent patients and did not analyze early timepoints after natural infection. In convalescent patients, a median approximately 86% of post-vaccine SARS-CoV-2-reactive clones were detected only after vaccination, suggesting vaccine-specific priming. Nearly all vaccine-specific clones in convalescent patients (304 of 307) were mono-reactive for SARS-CoV-2 spike rather than cross-reactive with common cold coronaviruses. An increase in the median number of SARS-CoV-2-reactive clonotypes from around 20 after infection to 38 after vaccination was observed, but the change was not found to be significant.

This chain joins TRBV6-1 to TRBJ2-5; confidence is insufficient to name the D gene. The source was CD4+ T cells from blood, cultured in vitro, collected about 7 months after SARS-CoV-2 vaccination. The source of this sequence is a human donor who had recovered from COVID-19. In nucleotides, the sequence is TGTGCCAGCAGTAGTTCAGAAGAGACCCAGTACTTC. Its protein product is CASSSSEETQYF.